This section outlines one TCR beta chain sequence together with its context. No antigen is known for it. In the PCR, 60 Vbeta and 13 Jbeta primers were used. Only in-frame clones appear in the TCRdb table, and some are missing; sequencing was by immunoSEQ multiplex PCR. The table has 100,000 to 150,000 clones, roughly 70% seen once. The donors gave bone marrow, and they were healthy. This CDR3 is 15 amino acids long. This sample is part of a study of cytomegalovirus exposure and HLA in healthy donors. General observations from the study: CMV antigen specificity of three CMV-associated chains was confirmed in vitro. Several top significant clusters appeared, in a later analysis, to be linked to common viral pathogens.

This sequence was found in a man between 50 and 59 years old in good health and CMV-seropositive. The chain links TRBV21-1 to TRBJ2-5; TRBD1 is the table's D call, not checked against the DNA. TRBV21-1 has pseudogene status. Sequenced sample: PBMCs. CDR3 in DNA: TGTGCCAGCAGCAAAGCTCACGAGTCAGGGGAGACCCAGTACTTC. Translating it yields CASSKAHESGETQYF.